This record concerns one T cell receptor (beta chain) sequence. Its recognized antigen is unknown. Base-call qualities are not available, and no considerably larger clone is one nucleotide away. Library construction relied on the immunoSEQ multiplex PCR assay. For the multiplex PCR, a mixture combining 60 forward primers for TCR Vbeta segments and 13 reverse primers for TCR Jbeta segments was used. A multiplex PCR assay on genomic DNA amplified the CDR3 region of rearranged TCR beta genes. Amplified TCR beta libraries were sequenced as 87-base-pair reads on the Illumina HiSeq System. Per the source publication's procedure: A later analysis tallied tens of millions of unique TCR beta chains across the 600 to 700 repertoires, and around 9.9 million of those chains were shared by two or more donors. A nearest-neighbor algorithm error-corrected the raw reads and collapsed the reads into unique sequences, merging closely related sequences to remove PCR and sequencing errors. Alignment of CDR3 sequences to IMGT reference sequences was used to assign V, D and J gene segments. For a sequence to be retained, a match of at least six nucleotides to both a V gene segment and a J gene segment was required. A rearrangement was called productive if the CDR3 had no stop codons and remained in frame with V and J, and every other rearrangement was called non-productive. CDR3 was defined by IMGT convention, running from the second conserved V-encoded cysteine to the conserved J-encoded phenylalanine. The earlier analysis of approximately 500 of the donors excluded sequences that lacked an unambiguous match to a single V gene segment. In an earlier analysis of more than 500 of the donors, a V segment was called functional when productive rearrangements were above 56.7%, and segregating when the standard deviation between donors exceeded 5%. To diagnose cytomegalovirus status from the catalog of TCR beta chain sequences, a statistical classification framework was built. In a later analysis, V and J genes were assigned by comparing TCR nucleotide sequences against IMGT/GENE-DB human TR gene sequences. A later analysis assigned CDR3 sequences and most-parsimonious VDJ recombination scenarios with the TCRdist pipeline. A later analysis defined each TCR beta chain by its CDR3 amino acid sequence plus V-gene family, and excluded reads lacking a unique V-gene family. A later analysis removed roughly 590 highly shared, low-generation-probability nucleotide sequences to deal with suspected cross-contamination and a sequencing artifact. In a later analysis, a clonal expansion index was calculated for each public chain from normalized within-repertoire ranks of inferred template counts. In a later analysis, generation probabilities were computed using a VDJ recombination model fitted to out-of-frame rearrangements, and the results were checked against IGoR. Hypergeometric tests were used in a later analysis to score TCR-TCR, TCR-HLA and TCR-CMV co-occurrence, with a repertoire-size bias correction applied to the TCR pairs. False discovery rates were estimated in a later analysis by permuting HLA or CMV assignments 20 times. In a later analysis, co-occurring TCRs were grouped with DBSCAN, and TCRdist sequence similarity was added when clustering was performed within HLA-allele-positive subsets. Repertoires with fewer than 30,000 or more than 120,000 public chains, plus five repertoires with anomalous nucleotide sharing, were excluded from co-occurrence clustering. In TCRdb, the immuneACCESS table is reduced to in-frame sequences with V and J assigned. These tables do not hold every clone; where another copy was compared, an unresolved V gene accounts for under half, and the others remain unexplained. V and J calls and clone size follow that table, whereas D and trimming were derived from the DNA. This sample has approximately 100,000 clones in its table, and under 75% of those were observed once. Together, the top ten hold 1.2% of the sample.

The CDR3 starts with the cysteine, ends with the phenylalanine, and has 13 residues. The sequence is cut down to CDR3 DNA, 39 bases in frame from base 1. In the germline V gene, CDR1 corresponds to SGHDN and CDR2 to FVKESK. At the junction V is shortened by 3 bases and J by 2 bases, with 8 bases in between. The cohort consisted of some 730 healthy bone marrow donors. Cohort members were all nominally healthy when sampled, although unrecorded immune exposures were likely present. The donor tested CMV seronegative, placing the donor among the roughly 350 seronegative members of the cohort. Each donor provided a peripheral blood sample, and peripheral blood mononuclear cells were used for TCR beta sequencing. Genomic DNA was extracted from the blood cell samples with the Qiagen DNeasy Blood Extraction Kit. This sample is drawn from a study of cytomegalovirus exposure and HLA in healthy donors (dated by TCRdb to the late 2010s). Regarding the study in general: An earlier analysis of about 560 of the donors reported 276 Gb of sequence data and 95 million to 120 million unique TCR beta sequences obtained from roughly 180 million T cells. Roughly 300 gigabases of sequencing data and around 85 million unique TCR sequences made up an early release that covered approximately 650 HLA-typed donors. Among the roughly 390 genotyped donors, approximately 76% belonged to the genetic ancestry cluster associated with self-reported Caucasian donors. The aim of the study was to test whether cataloging public T cell receptors could identify signatures of past pathogen exposure. Using immunosequencing, the study profiled T cell repertoires from 550 to 750 subjects and related those repertoires to cytomegalovirus serostatus. A separate validation cohort of some 130 different subjects was used in addition to the approximately 640-subject first cohort. To predict cytomegalovirus infection status, the study combined high-throughput TCR immunosequencing, statistical association of individual TCRs with disease status, and machine learning. A later analysis re-examined previously published TCR beta repertoires from 600 to 700 donors and added high-resolution HLA genotyping to investigate patterns of TCR occurrence. Rather than using new phenotypic data, the later analysis identified candidate immune exposures from TCR beta sequences and from how often those sequences occurred across donors. To decide whether each TCR beta V gene segment behaved as functional or pseudogenic, an earlier analysis of some 580 of the donors relied on high-throughput TCR beta sequencing. Donor age, sex, ethnicity and CMV serostatus were compiled together with the repertoire data. Genome-wide SNP genotypes for about 60% of the 666 donors were used in a later genetic analysis, which treated that subset as a discovery cohort. Every repertoire in the discovery cohort had been generated on one and the same sequencing platform. Class I and class II HLA loci were covered by the typing at four-digit resolution. The number of typed donors differed by locus: roughly 620-630 for A, B, C, DRB1 and DQB1; 522 for DQA1; 606 for DPA1; and 450 to 480 for DPB1. A few DR-DQ haplotypes were treated as single units for association and clustering because of strong linkage in the cohort. Among about 410 genotyped donors of the cohort, an average of about 220,000 unique TCR beta nucleotide sequences was sequenced per donor, of which about 18% were non-productive. The investigation overall reported the following: A cluster of highly shared sequence variants was judged likely to represent a technical artifact of the sequencing pipeline. In a later genetic analysis, a missense DCLRE1C variant was associated with V-gene and J-gene trimming of TCR beta chains, and the association was replicated in an independent cohort. While some public TCRs were present in many individuals, most TCR sequences turned up only very rarely across donors. Some IMGT-functional V segments, including TRBV6-2 and TRBV6-3, could not be told apart with the 87-base-pair reads, so those segments were excluded. According to a later analysis, TCR association rates differed among HLA loci, with DRB1 alleles showing the most associated TCRs and HLA-C alleles showing the fewest. According to a later analysis, most CMV-associated TCR beta chains appeared to be HLA-restricted, and the HLA associations seemed to be driven largely by CMV exposure. In a later analysis, 16,951 TCR beta sequences were associated with specific HLA alleles at a false discovery rate of 0.05. The cohort was sequenced for TCR beta chains only, and without alpha or paired-chain data the features that could be detected were limited. Correlated functional status among segregating V segments might reflect linkage disequilibrium, but an unknown experimental factor could not be ruled out. When HLA alleles, especially DR and DQ, strongly co-occurred, TCR associations were difficult to assign to individual alleles. Because counts were too low, 15 to 20 rarely observed V segments, including chromosome 9 orphons, were excluded from the earlier analysis of several hundred of the donors. The authors suggested that the approach could potentially be generalized to other disease states and immunological phenotypes. A further reported finding was that TCR beta sequences accurately predicted the HLA-A and HLA-B alleles for most subjects in the first cohort. Because some donors lacked HLA typing at each locus, the association tests relied only on the typed subset. In a later analysis, HLA-associated TCR beta chains showed more clonal expansion and lower generation probabilities than non-associated chains that were equally common. The classifier was reported to diagnose cytomegalovirus status with high specificity and sensitivity in both the original cohort and the validation cohort. In an earlier analysis of some 500 of the donors, most TCR beta V segments were observed in productive rearrangements about 90% or about 30% of the time, broadly matching IMGT annotations. In vitro tests confirmed that a few of the cytomegalovirus-associated TCR beta chains recognize cytomegalovirus antigens. Roughly uniform sequencing depth across donors was assumed in presence/absence analyses, although this assumption may not hold. CMV serostatus was the only immune exposure information available for the cohort. In a later genetic analysis, fewer N-insertions in productive TCRs were reported among donors in an Asian-associated ancestry cluster than the approximately 710-donor mean. In the study, some 160 TCR beta chains were listed as associated with cytomegalovirus. A later analysis reported that several top co-occurrence clusters appeared linked to parvovirus B19, influenza, CMV and Epstein-Barr virus.

Recombination connected TRBV14 to TRBJ2-7; matching of 7 bases hints at TRBD2 as the D gene. The source is a female donor in good health and CMV-seronegative. The sample taken for sequencing was PBMCs. The nucleotides read TGTGCCAGCAGCCAGGGGGGGCCCTACGAGCAGTACTTC. Translation gives CASSQGGPYEQYF.